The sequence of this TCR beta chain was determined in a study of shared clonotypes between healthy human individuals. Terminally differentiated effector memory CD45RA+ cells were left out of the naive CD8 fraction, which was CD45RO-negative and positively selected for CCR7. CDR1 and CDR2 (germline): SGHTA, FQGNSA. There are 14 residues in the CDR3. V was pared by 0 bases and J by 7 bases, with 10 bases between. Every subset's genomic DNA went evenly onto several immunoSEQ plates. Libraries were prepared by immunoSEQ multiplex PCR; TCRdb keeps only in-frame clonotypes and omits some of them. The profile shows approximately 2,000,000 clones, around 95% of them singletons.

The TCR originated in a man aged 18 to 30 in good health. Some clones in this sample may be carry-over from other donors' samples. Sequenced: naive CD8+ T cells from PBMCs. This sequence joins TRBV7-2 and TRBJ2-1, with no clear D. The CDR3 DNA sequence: TGTGCCAGCAGCTTAGCGAGGAATCGAAATGAGCAGTTCTTC. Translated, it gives CASSLARNRNEQFF. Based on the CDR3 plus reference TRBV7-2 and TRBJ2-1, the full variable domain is GAGVSQSPSNKVTEKGKDVELRCDPISGHTALYWYRQSLGQGLEFLIYFQGNSAPDKSGLPSDRFSAERTGGSVSTLTIQRTQQEDSAVYLCASSLARNRNEQFFGPGTRLTVL.